This entry features one T cell receptor (beta chain) sequence. This record belongs to a study of blood T cell repertoires in COVID-19. The wider study: COVID-19 samples collected from the United States, Italy and Spain covered acute and convalescent phases. The cDNA or gDNA used as material had been derived from T cells, B-cell-depleted T cells, or PBMCs.

Original handling: Amplification from reference gene primers served as the basis for estimated nucleated cell counts. Method: immunoSEQ multiplex PCR; TCRdb's copy keeps in-frame clones and lacks some. V, J and clone size were drawn from that table, and D and trimming were deduced from the DNA. Of 240,000 or so clones listed, 86% are singletons. The length of the CDR3 is 16 residues. CDR1 is SGHKS, CDR2 YYEKEE, per germline (reference sequence). Germline trimming cut 7 bases from V and 7 bases from J; bases unmatched to any gene: 15. The receptor's source is a man at least 80 years old with acute or convalescent COVID-19. Sequenced material: peripheral blood. J is TRBJ2-2 and V is TRBV5-5, with 8 bases fitting TRBD1. The CDR3 DNA follows: TGTGCCAGCCAAAGAGAGCCGACAGGGGAGGTCGGGGAGCTGTTTTTT. Translation: CASQREPTGEVGELFF.